This T cell receptor beta chain was sequenced in a study of blood T cell repertoires in COVID-19. V was shortened by 3 bases and J by 2 bases, with 12 bases between the two germline ends. The CDR3 runs to 15 residues. Germline CDR1 is SGHRS and CDR2 is YFSETQ. Profiled with immunoSEQ multiplex PCR; TCRdb holds only in-frame clones, not every one. The table shows roughly 570,000 clones, with approximately 91% occurring only once. Material for sequencing was peripheral blood. The TCR comes from a woman in her 50s with COVID-19, enrolled during active disease. The chain links TRBV5-1 to TRBJ1-3; possible D gene TRBD1, 6 bases. In DNA, the CDR3 is TGCGCCAGCAGCTCCCAGGGGTCTGCTGGAAACACCATATATTTT. As protein: CASSSQGSAGNTIYF. Looking up the rest from reference TRBV5-1 and TRBJ1-3 gives the full variable domain: KAGVTQTPRYLIKTRGQQVTLSCSPISGHRSVSWYQQTPGQGLQFLFEYFSETQRNKGNFPGRFSGRQFSNSRSEMNVSTLELGDSALYLCASSSQGSAGNTIYFGEGSWLTVV.